This note documents a single TCR beta chain sequence. Its specificity is not known. From germline, CDR1 is KGHSH and CDR2 LQKENI. The CDR3 runs 15 residues. V trimming: 4 bases; J trimming: 9 bases; junction bases outside the gene matches: 13. PCR employed 60 Vbeta and 13 Jbeta primers. Sequencing used immunoSEQ multiplex PCR; TCRdb keeps in-frame clones, though not all of them. The sample comprises about 120,000 clones, roughly 80% of which are singletons, and approximately 30% rests with the top ten. This entry is derived from a study of cytomegalovirus exposure and HLA in healthy donors. Study-wide findings and caveats: A later analysis found common viral pathogens apparently linked to several of the most significant clusters. Researchers reportedly found TCR beta sequences accurately predicted most subjects' HLA-A and HLA-B alleles.

The chain carries TRBV18 and TRBJ2-7, with 9 bases fitting TRBD2. The origin of this receptor is a man aged 60 to 75 in good health and CMV-seropositive. Sequenced sample: PBMCs. The CDR3 region has the DNA TGTGCCAGCTCACGGGAAGCGGGAGGTCCTTCCGGGCAGTACTTC. Protein product: CASSREAGGPSGQYF.